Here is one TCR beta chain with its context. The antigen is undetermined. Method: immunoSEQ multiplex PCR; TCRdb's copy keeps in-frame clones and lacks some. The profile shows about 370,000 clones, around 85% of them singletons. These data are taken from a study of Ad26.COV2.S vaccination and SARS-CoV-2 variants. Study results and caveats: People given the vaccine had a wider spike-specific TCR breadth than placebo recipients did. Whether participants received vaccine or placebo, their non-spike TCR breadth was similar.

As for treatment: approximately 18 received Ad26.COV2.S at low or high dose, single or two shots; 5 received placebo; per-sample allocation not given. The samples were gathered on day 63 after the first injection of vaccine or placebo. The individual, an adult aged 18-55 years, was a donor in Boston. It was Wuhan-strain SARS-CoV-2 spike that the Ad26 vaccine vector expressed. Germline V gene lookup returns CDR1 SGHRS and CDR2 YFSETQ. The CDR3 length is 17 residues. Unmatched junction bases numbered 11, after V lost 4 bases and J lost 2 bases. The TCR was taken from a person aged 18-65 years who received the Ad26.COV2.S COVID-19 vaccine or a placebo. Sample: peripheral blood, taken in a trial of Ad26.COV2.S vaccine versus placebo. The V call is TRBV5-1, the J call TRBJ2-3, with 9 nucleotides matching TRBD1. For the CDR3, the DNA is TGCGCCAGCAGCCCTAAAGGCGGGACAGGGCTCACAGATACGCAGTATTTT. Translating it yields CASSPKGGTGLTDTQYF.